This note documents a single TCR beta chain sequence. The J segment lost 4 bases and the V segment lost 6 bases, leaving 18 bases of the junction unmatched. This CDR3 is built from 18 residues. The germline gives CDR1 SGHTA, CDR2 FQGTGA. These data belong to a study of cytomegalovirus exposure and HLA in healthy donors. In the PCR, 60 Vbeta and 13 Jbeta primers were used. Repertoires were generated with immunoSEQ multiplex PCR, while TCRdb's copy carries only in-frame clones and drops some. The table lists about 260,000 clones, around four fifths of them singletons. The TCR originated in a woman aged 40-49 years in good health and CMV-seropositive. Sample: PBMCs. This rearrangement joins TRBV7-3 to TRBJ1-2, with 9 bases matching TRBD1. The CDR3 region has the DNA TGTGCCAGCAGATTTCCGGGACAGGGTGAGAAAGGAAGCTATGGCTACACCTTC. This codes for CASRFPGQGEKGSYGYTF.